This T cell receptor beta chain was sequenced in a study of Ad26.COV2.S vaccination and SARS-CoV-2 variants. About the research overall: Trial arm assignment for the donor was COV1001 Ad26.COV2.S. Intramuscular Ad26.COV2.S doses were given once or twice, 56 days apart. General study points: Once vaccination had occurred, spike-specific CD8+ and CD4+ T cell responses reportedly showed substantial breadth.

This CDR3 region has 16 residues. Germline-derived CDR1 and CDR2 are MNHEY and SVGEGT. V lost 5 bases to trimming and J lost 7 bases; unmatched junction nucleotides: 11. The repertoire was sequenced with immunoSEQ multiplex PCR; TCRdb's copy has only in-frame clones and lacks some. This sample has about 420,000 clones, with around nine tenths found just once. Noted treatment: some 20 received Ad26.COV2.S at low or high dose, single or two shots; 5 received placebo; per-sample allocation not given. Day 63 following the first vaccine or placebo injection was when the samples were taken. In Boston, the donor was an adult between 18-55 years of age. This clone has only a few counts. Its antigen remains unknown.

The sample in question was peripheral blood, obtained in a trial of Ad26.COV2.S vaccine versus placebo. This chain uses TRBV6-2 or TRBV6-3 with TRBJ1-5, with TRBD1 matching over 10 bases. The receptor was derived from a person between 18 and 65 years old who received the Ad26.COV2.S COVID-19 vaccine or a placebo. The CDR3 region has the DNA TGTGCCAGCAGTCGAACGTGGACAGGGGGTGGCCAGCCCCAGCATTTT. Protein: CASSRTWTGGGQPQHF.